These 5 T cell receptor beta chains originate from one sample sequenced in a study of T-cell reconstitution after alpha-beta-depleted transplantation in children. Unique molecular identifiers tagged the TCRbeta library. TCRdb fed the PCR reads into MiXCR, producing one record per CDR3 protein. The sample yields around 580,000 distinct CDR3 sequences, roughly 24% seen once. The source was PBMCs, mostly from graft donor cells, collected 360 days after TCRalphabeta/CD19-depleted stem cell transplant. The receptors derive from a boy less than two years old who had a stem cell transplant for acute myeloid leukemia, so the T cells may come from the graft donor.

This clonotype appeared many times. V and J are TRBV7-2 and TRBJ2-5, with D possibly matching TRBD2 (6 bases). The CDR3 consists of 14 residues. Germline V gene sequence: CDR1 SGHTA, CDR2 FQGNSA. The V end was cut by 1 base, the J end by 4 bases, with 10 bases between. CDR3 bases: TGTGCCAGCAGCTTAGTGTCTAGCGTAGAGACCCAGTACTTC. Its protein product is CASSLVSSVETQYF.

In this sample, this clonotype turned up a few times. The rearrangement joins TRBV12-3 or TRBV12-4 to TRBJ2-6, with D perhaps matching TRBD2 (6 bases). Trimming left V 7 bases short and J 0 bases short, with 10 bases between. This CDR3 contains 15 residues. DNA for the CDR3: TGTGCCAGCACCGGGGGTTTCTCTGGGGCCAACGTCCTGACTTTC. Translation gives CASTGGFSGANVLTF.

This chain uses TRBV6-1 with TRBJ2-3, with D perhaps TRBD1 or TRBD2 (6 bases each). The CDR3 spans 14 residues. In germline, CDR1 is MNHNS, CDR2 SASEGT. Deletions cut 7 bases from V and 4 bases from J, with 15 bases between. The CDR3 loop is CASTRGGTADTQYF. Here the CDR3 DNA reads TGTGCCAGCACCAGGGGAGGCACGGCAGATACGCAGTATTTT.

Many counts were recorded for this clonotype. J is TRBJ2-2 and V is TRBV13; TRBD1 aligns across 7 bases. This CDR3 is 23 amino acids long. The trim removed 3 bases at V and 0 bases at J, leaving 25 bases unmatched. Germline assignment: CDR1 PRHDT and CDR2 FYEKMQ (reference sequence). The CDR3 region has the DNA TGTGCCAGCAGCTTCGGCGACGTTACGACAGGGCAGGCCGAAAGAACGAACACCGGGGAGCTGTTTTTT. Protein: CASSFGDVTTGQAERTNTGELFF.

The table lists this clonotype with many counts. The CDR3 DNA reads as TGTGCCAGCATGGAATACACTGAAGCTTTCTTT. Residues: CASMEYTEAFF. The chain couples TRBV5-5 to TRBJ1-1, with D unresolved. Germline V gene sequence: CDR1 SGHKS, CDR2 YYEKEE (reference sequence). The CDR3 has 11 residues. With 6 bases removed from V and 3 bases from J, the gap between germline ends came to 6 bases.